The entry that follows covers one TCR beta chain sequence. The entry originates in a study of response to subunit inactivated influenza vaccine. One entry per CDR3 protein results from TCRdb running MiXCR on the RT-PCR reads. The profile shows some 640,000 distinct CDR3 sequences, approximately 15% of them singletons. The V and J ends lost 6 bases and 7 bases respectively, with 22 bases between them. Germline V lookup: CDR1 MNHNS, CDR2 SASEGT. The CDR3 runs to 15 residues. The input for sequencing was PBMCs from blood, taken roughly 2 weeks before vaccination. This TCR was recovered from a man aged 50 to 59 who received an inactivated influenza vaccine. This chain uses TRBV6-1 with TRBJ2-7; possibly TRBD2 for D (5 bases). The chain's CDR3 is CASSQSLGYRGEQYF. The CDR3 bases are TGTGCCAGCAGCCAATCCCTGGGCTATCGAGGGGAGCAGTACTTC.